This T cell receptor (beta chain) came from a study of STAT5B mutations in CD4+ large granular lymphocyte leukemia (dated by TCRdb to 2021 to 2024). Context from the whole study: Among the healthy controls, the CDR3 'QG' motif was associated with a particular HLA allele. TCRbeta repertoires of CD4+ T-cell large granular lymphocyte leukemia patients were compared with those of healthy blood donors. Flow cytometry on FACSCanto II or FACSVerse showed that the purified fractions were more than 95% pure among lymphocytes.

About this clone itself: Its cognate antigen has yet to be identified. Within one base of it there is no much larger clone, and no base qualities were kept.

TCRbeta rearrangements were sequenced from genomic DNA using the immunoSEQ assay at survey resolution. In the original analysis: In the TCR sequencing data, the lowest productive clonotype frequency that could be detected was 2.59 x 10-5. Analyses included only productive TCRbeta rearrangements, meaning complete and in-frame sequences. The clonality of each sample was calculated as Simpson clonality in the immunoSEQ Analyzer version 3.0. Clones were categorized by frequency as very rare, small, medium, large (1-20%) or hyperexpanded (>20%). Generation probabilities were estimated with OLGA 1.2.3, V-gene circos plots were made with VDJtools, specificities were looked up in VDJdb, and CDR3 motifs were identified with GLIPH. TCRdb limited this immuneACCESS table to in-frame rearrangements with V and J called. A share of clones is missing; checked studies link under half to unresolved V genes, and the rest is unexplained. The DNA was the basis for D and trimming; V, J and clone size are from that table. Within this sample are tens of thousands of clones, with about 86% of them counted one time only. The ten largest clones add up to around 2.6% of the sample.

Beyond this particular receptor, the publication reports: The data were not HLA-matched, and the relatively small sample size could explain the higher clonality seen in CD4+ compared with CD8+ T-LGLL. Each patient's main leukemic clonotypes were private, but less than 30% of these clonotypes showed up at low frequency in the non-leukemic repertoires of other patients. CD4-sorted patient repertoires appeared more clonal than healthy CD4+ repertoires, and this difference persisted after removing the putative leukemic clones.

The healthy control group was made up of approximately 40 blood donors, and the Finnish Red Cross blood service supplied their buffy coats. All TCR-sequenced material derived from peripheral blood: patient blood samples and healthy donor buffy coats. Ficoll-Hypaque gradient centrifugation was used to isolate peripheral blood mononuclear cells. CD4+ cells were magnetically purified from the buffy coats of healthy controls. The Gentra Puregene Cell and Tissue kit was used to extract genomic DNA, and a Qubit 2.0 fluorometer was used to measure the amount of genomic DNA. The clonotype originates from a human donor in good health. Sequenced sample: CD4+ T cells from blood buffy coats.

The bases read TGCGCCAGCAGCTTCAGGACTAGCGACACCGGGGAGCTGTTTTTT. This is translated as CASSFRTSDTGELFF. Recombination linked TRBV5-1 to TRBJ2-2; 9 bases in the junction line up with TRBD2. As encoded in the germline V gene, CDR1 is SGHRS while CDR2 is YFSETQ. Reading from cysteine to phenylalanine, the CDR3 counts 15 amino acids. Of all the DNA, just the CDR3 is kept, 45 bases in frame from base 1. Trimming leaves V shorter by 2 bases and J shorter by 3 bases, with the junction holding 2 bases beyond the gene matches.